These 17 T cell receptor beta chains share one sample of origin, sequenced in a study of T cell responses to AZD1222 COVID-19 vaccine (dated by TCRdb to the early 2020s). Sample time point, as interpreted from the label and publication: baseline before first vaccination. Library method: the immunoSEQ multiplex PCR assay. TCRdb limited this immuneACCESS table to in-frame rearrangements with V and J called. A share of clones is missing; checked studies link under half to unresolved V genes, and the rest is unexplained. For this sample the table gives 150,000 or so clones, of which roughly 92% were detected only once. The top ten constitute approximately 1.4% of the sample. The specimen comprised peripheral blood, sampled on day 0 of AZD1222 vaccination. These receptors were taken from an adult in good health.

This clone was recorded only once. The chain combines TRBV27 with TRBJ1-2; D is unclear. Trimming took 5 bases from V and 4 from J, leaving 8 bases between them. Looked up from germline, CDR1 is MNHEY and CDR2 is SMNVEV (reference sequence). This CDR3 spans 12 amino acids. In DNA, the CDR3 is TGTGCCAGCAGTGGCGACCTCTATGGCTACACCTTC. This translates into CASSGDLYGYTF.

This chain uses TRBV12-5 with TRBJ1-2; 11 positions match TRBD1. The germline V gene has CDR1 LGHNT and CDR2 FRNRAP. The ends lost 4 bases at V and 4 bases at J; junction bases unmatched: 14. The CDR3 runs 18 residues. CDR3 nucleotides: TGTGCTAGTGGTTCGGGCGGGACAGGGGGTATTAAGAGCTATGGCTACACCTTC. It translates to CASGSGGTGGIKSYGYTF.

The chain joins TRBV9 to TRBJ2-7; D is unresolved. CDR3 length: 15 amino acids. The germline V and J ends were trimmed by 0 bases and 3 bases, with 13 bases remaining between them. The V gene's germline CDR1 is SGDLS and CDR2 YYNGEE. In nucleotides, the CDR3 is TGTGCCAGCAGCGTAGAAGATGGGCGACGCTACGAGCAGTACTTC. Its translation: CASSVEDGRRYEQYF.

The J gene is TRBJ2-7, the V gene TRBV10-3; 7 bases are shared with TRBD2. V shed 5 bases, J shed 3 bases, and the junction held 10 bases outside the gene matches. Germline CDR1 and CDR2: ENHRY and SYGVKD. The CDR3 has 15 amino acids. The CDR3 DNA is TGTGCCATCAGTACGCCGGGGGGTGGGTTCTACGAGCAGTACTTC. Its protein is CAISTPGGGFYEQYF.

This chain connects TRBV7-9 to TRBJ1-2; 11 nucleotides agree with TRBD1. Germline lookup yields CDR1 SEHNR and CDR2 FQNEAQ (reference sequence). J lost 8 bases, V lost 5 bases, and 7 bases had no gene match. This CDR3 is 14 amino acids long. CDR3 sequence (DNA): TGTGCCAGCAGCCAGGGACAGGGGGAGGAGGGCTACACCTTC. Protein product: CASSQGQGEEGYTF.

The CDR3 here is CASQGILDGANVLTF. CDR3 sequence (DNA): TGTGCCAGTCAGGGGATTCTGGATGGGGCCAACGTCCTGACTTTC. This chain connects TRBV19 to TRBJ2-6; D perhaps matches TRBD1 (6 bases). There are 15 residues in the CDR3. Trimming stripped 8 bases from V and 3 bases from J, with 14 bases between. Germline V lookup: CDR1 LNHDA, CDR2 SQIVND (reference sequence).

About this clone: An end of the junction differs from the germline gene, which may be a read error. This rearrangement joins TRBV19 to TRBJ1-2; D gene uncertain. CDR1 is LNHDA and CDR2 is SQIVND in the germline V gene (reference sequence). The CDR3 contains 12 residues. CDR3 nucleotide sequence: TGTGCCAGTAGTATCGAACGGAAGCTCACTGCCTTC. This encodes CASSIERKLTAF. Based on the CDR3 plus reference TRBV19 and TRBJ1-2, the full variable domain is DGGITQSPKYLFRKEGQNVTLSCEQNLNHDAMYWYRQDPGQGLRLIYYSQIVNDFQKGDIAEGYSVSREKKESFPLTVTSAQKNPTAFYLCASSIERKLTAFGSGTRLTVV.

The chain couples TRBV30 to TRBJ1-2; D remains ambiguous. Per germline, CDR1 GTSNPN and CDR2 SVGIG (reference sequence). Trimming stripped 1 base from V and 12 bases from J, with 18 bases between. The CDR3 spans 13 residues. For the CDR3, the DNA is TGTGCCTGGAGTGGCGGGTTGTCTCGGCAGGACACCTTC. Protein sequence: CAWSGGLSRQDTF.

This chain uses TRBV10-1 with TRBJ1-1; D remains unclear. The CDR3 consists of 12 residues. Trimming removed 2 bases at V and 8 bases at J, with 9 bases between. The germline gives CDR1 WNHNN, CDR2 SYGVQD (reference sequence). The CDR3: CASSETGREAFF. The CDR3 coding sequence is TGCGCCAGCAGTGAGACCGGCAGGGAAGCTTTCTTT.

The V gene is TRBV2, the J gene TRBJ2-2; the D gene is possibly TRBD1 (5 bases). Between the trimmed V and J ends, which lost 6 bases and 3 bases, there was a span of 11 bases. CDR1 is SNHLY and CDR2 is FYNNEI in the germline V gene. The CDR3 extends over 14 amino acids. The CDR3 DNA follows: TGTGCCAGCAGGCCCATGGGGCACACCGGGGAGCTGTTTTTT. Amino acid sequence: CASRPMGHTGELFF.

The chain is built from TRBV13 and TRBJ1-6; 10 positions agree with TRBD1. CDR3 length: 14 residues. V dropped 5 bases and J dropped 9; count of bases not matched to a gene: 4. From germline, CDR1 is PRHDT and CDR2 FYEKMQ (reference sequence). For the CDR3, the DNA is TGTGCCAGCAGCCGACAGGGGGCCGGTTCACCCCTCCACTTT. Amino acid sequence: CASSRQGAGSPLHF.

The rearrangement links TRBV29-1 to TRBJ2-7, with D possibly matching TRBD1 (6 bases). There are 12 residues in the CDR3. Trimming stripped 6 bases from V and 0 bases from J, with 9 bases between. CDR1 is SQVTM, CDR2 ANQGSEA, per germline. The CDR3 loop reads CSVRTASYEQYF. DNA of the CDR3: TGCAGCGTCCGGACAGCCTCCTACGAGCAGTACTTC.

J is TRBJ1-1 and V is TRBV6-1, with 9 nucleotides matching TRBD1. This CDR3 contains 13 residues. Germline lookup yields CDR1 MNHNS and CDR2 SASEGT. Losses at the gene ends were 6 bases for V and 2 bases for J; bases not matched to a gene: 1. The CDR3, as DNA: TGTGCCAGCAGGGACAGGGGTAACACTGAAGCTTTCTTT. Its translation: CASRDRGNTEAFF.

The chain has TRBV9 and TRBJ2-3; TRBD2 might be the D (6 bases). Looked up from germline, CDR1 is SGDLS and CDR2 is YYNGEE. The CDR3 has 15 amino acids. V was shortened by 4 bases and J by 2 bases, with 14 bases between the two germline ends. The CDR3 here is CASSSDGRYTDTQYF. The CDR3 DNA is TGTGCCAGCAGCTCAGACGGGAGATACACAGATACGCAGTATTTT.

This sequence joins TRBV7-8 and TRBJ2-2, with 7 bases lining up with TRBD1. CDR1 and CDR2 (germline): SGHVS, FQNEAQ. The CDR3 is 15 residues long. The V and J ends lost 0 bases and 4 bases, in that order; junction bases with no gene match: 2. CDR3 protein: CASSLAYRGTGELFF. DNA of the CDR3: TGTGCCAGCAGCTTAGCGTACAGGGGCACCGGGGAGCTGTTTTTT.

CDR3 sequence reads: CASSRGMNTGELFF. The CDR3 bases are TGTGCCAGCAGCCGGGGAATGAACACCGGGGAGCTGTTTTTT. The V call is TRBV14, the J call TRBJ2-2; D gene unclear. V lost 4 bases, J lost 1 base, and 7 bases lay in between. Germline V gene sequence: CDR1 SGHDN, CDR2 FVKESK. CDR3 length: 14 residues.

The chain combines TRBV5-8 with TRBJ1-1; no reliable D call. The CDR3 totals 18 residues. CDR1 SGHTS and CDR2 YDEGEE come from the germline V gene. V was clipped by 4 bases and J by 0 bases, with 22 bases between them. CDR3 DNA sequence: TGTGCCAGCAGCCAACGCGGGGTACCCGGGGAATTGAACACTGAAGCTTTCTTT. Translation: CASSQRGVPGELNTEAFF.